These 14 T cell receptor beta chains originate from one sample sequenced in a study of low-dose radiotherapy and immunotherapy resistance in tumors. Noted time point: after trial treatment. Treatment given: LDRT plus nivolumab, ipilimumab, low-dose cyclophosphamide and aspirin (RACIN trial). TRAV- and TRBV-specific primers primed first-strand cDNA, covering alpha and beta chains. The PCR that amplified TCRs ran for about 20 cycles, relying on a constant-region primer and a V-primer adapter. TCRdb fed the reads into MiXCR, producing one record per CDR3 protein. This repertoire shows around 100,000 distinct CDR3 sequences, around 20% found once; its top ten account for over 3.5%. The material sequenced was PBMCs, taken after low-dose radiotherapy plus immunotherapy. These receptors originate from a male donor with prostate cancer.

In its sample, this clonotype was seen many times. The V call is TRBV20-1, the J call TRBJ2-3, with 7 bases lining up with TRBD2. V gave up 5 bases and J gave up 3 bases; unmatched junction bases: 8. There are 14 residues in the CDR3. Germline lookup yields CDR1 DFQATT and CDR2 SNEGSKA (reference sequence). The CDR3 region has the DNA TGCAGTGCTTGGGGGGGGGGAGTGACAGATACGCAGTATTTT. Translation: CSAWGGGVTDTQYF.

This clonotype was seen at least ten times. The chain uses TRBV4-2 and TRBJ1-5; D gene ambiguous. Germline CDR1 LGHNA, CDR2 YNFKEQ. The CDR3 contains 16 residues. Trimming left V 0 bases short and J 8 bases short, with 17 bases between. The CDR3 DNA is TGTGCCAGCAGCCAAGATTTAGGGCAGCCCGTGAAGCCCCAGCATTTT. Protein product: CASSQDLGQPVKPQHF.

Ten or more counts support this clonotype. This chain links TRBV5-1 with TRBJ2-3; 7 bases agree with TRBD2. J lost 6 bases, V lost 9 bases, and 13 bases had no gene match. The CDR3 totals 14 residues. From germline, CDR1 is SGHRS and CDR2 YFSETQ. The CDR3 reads CATQRGGARDTQYF. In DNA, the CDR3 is TGCGCCACCCAGCGGGGCGGCGCGAGGGATACGCAGTATTTT.

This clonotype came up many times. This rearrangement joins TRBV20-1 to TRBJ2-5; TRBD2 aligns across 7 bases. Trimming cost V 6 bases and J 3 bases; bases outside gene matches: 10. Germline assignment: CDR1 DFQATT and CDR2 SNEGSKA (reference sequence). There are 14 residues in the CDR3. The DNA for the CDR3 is TGCAGTGCCCCCCCGCCTAGCGGAGAAGAGACCCAGTACTTC. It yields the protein CSAPPPSGEETQYF.

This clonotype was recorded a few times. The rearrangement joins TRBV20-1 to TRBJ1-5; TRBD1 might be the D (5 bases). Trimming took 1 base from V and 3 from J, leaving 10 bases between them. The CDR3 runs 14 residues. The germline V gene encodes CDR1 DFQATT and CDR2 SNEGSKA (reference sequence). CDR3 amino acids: CSARARQPNQPQHF. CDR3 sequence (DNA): TGCAGTGCTAGAGCCCGACAGCCCAATCAGCCCCAGCATTTT.

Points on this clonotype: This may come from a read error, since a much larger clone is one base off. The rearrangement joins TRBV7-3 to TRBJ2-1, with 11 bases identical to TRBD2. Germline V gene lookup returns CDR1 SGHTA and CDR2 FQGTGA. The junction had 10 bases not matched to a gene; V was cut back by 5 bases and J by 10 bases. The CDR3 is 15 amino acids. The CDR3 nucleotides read TGTGCCAGCAGCCCTTTAGCGGGGGGGGCCCAAGAGCAGTTCTTC. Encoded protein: CASSPLAGGAQEQFF.

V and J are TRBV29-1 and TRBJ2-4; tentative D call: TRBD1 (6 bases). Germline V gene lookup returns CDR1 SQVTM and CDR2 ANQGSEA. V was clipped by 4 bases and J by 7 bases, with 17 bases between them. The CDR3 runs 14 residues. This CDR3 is CSVVNGQTANIQYF. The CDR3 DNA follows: TGCAGCGTTGTGAACGGACAGACTGCGAACATTCAGTACTTC.

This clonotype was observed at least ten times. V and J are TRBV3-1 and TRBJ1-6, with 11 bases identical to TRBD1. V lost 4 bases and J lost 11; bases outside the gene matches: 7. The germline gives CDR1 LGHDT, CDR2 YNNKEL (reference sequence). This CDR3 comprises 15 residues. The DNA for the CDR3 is TGTGCCAGCAGCCCAGTCCGGGACAGGGGGGCACCCCTCCACTTT. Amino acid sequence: CASSPVRDRGAPLHF.

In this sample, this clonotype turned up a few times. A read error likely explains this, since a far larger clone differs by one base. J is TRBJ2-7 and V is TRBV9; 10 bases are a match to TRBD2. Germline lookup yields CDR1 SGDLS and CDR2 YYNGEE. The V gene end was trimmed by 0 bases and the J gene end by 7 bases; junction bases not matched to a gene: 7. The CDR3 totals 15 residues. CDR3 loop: CASSVVSGGYNEQYF. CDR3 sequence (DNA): TGTGCCAGCAGCGTAGTTAGCGGGGGGTACAATGAGCAGTACTTC.

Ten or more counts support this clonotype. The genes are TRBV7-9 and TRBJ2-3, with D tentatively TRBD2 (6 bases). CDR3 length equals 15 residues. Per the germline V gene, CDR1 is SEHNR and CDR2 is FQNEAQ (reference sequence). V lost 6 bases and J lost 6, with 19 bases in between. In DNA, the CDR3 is TGTGCCAGCAGTCCCTCAGAGGGAGGAGGGGATACGCAGTATTTT. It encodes CASSPSEGGGDTQYF.

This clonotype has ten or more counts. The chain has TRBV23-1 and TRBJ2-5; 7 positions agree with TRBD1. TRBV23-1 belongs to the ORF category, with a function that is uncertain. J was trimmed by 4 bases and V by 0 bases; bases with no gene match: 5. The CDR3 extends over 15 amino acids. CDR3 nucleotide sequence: TGCGCCAGCAGTCAATCGATCCACAGGGGAGAGACCCAGTACTTC. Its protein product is CASSQSIHRGETQYF.

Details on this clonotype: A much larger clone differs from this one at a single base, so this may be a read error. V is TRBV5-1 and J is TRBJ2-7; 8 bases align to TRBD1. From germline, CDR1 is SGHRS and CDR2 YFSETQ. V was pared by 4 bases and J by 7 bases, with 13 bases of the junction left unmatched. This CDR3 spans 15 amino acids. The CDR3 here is CASSPGQGSYNEQYF. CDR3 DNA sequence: TGCGCCAGCAGCCCCGGACAGGGTTCCTACAATGAGCAGTACTTC.

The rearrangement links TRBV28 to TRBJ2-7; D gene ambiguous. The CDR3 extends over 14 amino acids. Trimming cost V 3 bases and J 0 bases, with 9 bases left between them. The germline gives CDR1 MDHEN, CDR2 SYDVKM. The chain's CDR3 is CASSLLRTSYEQYF. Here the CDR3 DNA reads TGTGCCAGCAGTTTGCTCCGGACCTCCTACGAGCAGTACTTC.

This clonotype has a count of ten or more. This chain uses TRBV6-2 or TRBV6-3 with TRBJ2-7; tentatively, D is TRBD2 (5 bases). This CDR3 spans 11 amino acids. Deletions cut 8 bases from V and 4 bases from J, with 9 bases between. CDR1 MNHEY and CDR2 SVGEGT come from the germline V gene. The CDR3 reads CASRRGYEQYF. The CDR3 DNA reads TGTGCCAGCCGAAGAGGGTACGAGCAGTACTTC.